Below, 14 T cell receptor beta chains from the same sample are listed, as sequenced in a study of read filtering for tumor transcriptome and immune sequencing. Molecular barcoded adaptors covering alpha/delta and beta/gamma chains were used on 400 ng RNA. MiXCR was run by TCRdb on the reads, yielding one entry per CDR3 protein. The table shows under 35,000 distinct CDR3 sequences, with about 18% occurring only once. The sample was a population of CD138-negative cells sorted from bone marrow. All receptors come from a donor aged 40 or older with multiple myeloma.

This clonotype was observed many times. This chain joins TRBV3-1 and TRBJ2-5, with D unresolved. V was cut by 4 bases and J by 5 bases, with 11 bases left in between. Germline V CDR1 and CDR2: LGHDT, YNNKEL (reference sequence). The CDR3 sequence is 13 residues long. CDR3 in DNA: TGTGCCAGCAGCCGGGCGGTAGTGGAGACCCAGTACTTC. Its translation: CASSRAVVETQYF.

This clonotype was recorded many times. V gene TRBV10-2 combines with J gene TRBJ2-1; 12 positions agree with TRBD2. Looked up from germline, CDR1 is WSHSY and CDR2 is SAAADI. CDR3 length equals 15 residues. V lost 8 bases, J lost 7 bases, and 9 bases stayed unmatched. The CDR3 sequence: CASFLAGGPLNEQFF. The CDR3 DNA reads as TGCGCCAGCTTTCTAGCGGGGGGGCCCCTAAATGAGCAGTTCTTC.

The sample holds many counts of this clonotype. The V gene is TRBV28, the J gene TRBJ2-7, with 8 bases lining up with TRBD2. V lost 7 bases, J lost 3 bases, and 8 bases stayed unmatched. The CDR3 has 14 residues. In germline, CDR1 is MDHEN, CDR2 SYDVKM. The chain's CDR3 is CASIDSGARYEQYF. Here the CDR3 DNA reads TGTGCCAGCATCGATAGCGGGGCCCGCTACGAGCAGTACTTC.

On this clonotype itself: Just one base apart from a much larger clone, this may be a read error. J is TRBJ2-3 and V is TRBV5-6; D is possibly TRBD1 (6 bases). Germline V gives CDR1 SGHDT, CDR2 YYEEEE. The CDR3 is 17 amino acids. The CDR3 region is CASSFLQGMGATGTQYF. The CDR3 DNA is TGTGCCAGCAGCTTCCTCCAGGGGATGGGAGCTACAGGTACGCAGTATTTT.

This clonotype was recorded many times. CDR3 DNA sequence: TGTGCCAGCAGCCTCCAGGGACAGGTGAAAGAAGCTTTCTTT. It yields the protein CASSLQGQVKEAFF. This chain uses TRBV3-1 with TRBJ1-1, with 8 bases that match TRBD1. V trimming: 4 bases; J trimming: 8 bases; junction bases outside the gene matches: 9. Germline V gene data show CDR1 as LGHDT and CDR2 as YNNKEL (reference sequence). CDR3 length: 14 residues.

A word on this clonotype: Since a far larger clone is one base different, this is likely a read error. The CDR3 does not close with the conserved phenylalanine or tryptophan, likely indicating a read error. The genes are TRBV7-8 and TRBJ2-2, with D possibly called TRBD1 or TRBD2 (5 bases each). Germline V gives CDR1 SGHVS, CDR2 FQNEAQ. The V gene lost 8 bases and the J gene lost 7 bases, with 17 bases spanning the gap. This CDR3 has 14 residues. CDR3 bases: TGTGCCAGCGCCGGGACCACGATAGGCGGGGAGCTGTTTTCT. It specifies CASAGTTIGGELFS.

This clonotype was seen at least ten times. The rearrangement links TRBV7-9 to TRBJ2-1; no definite D call. V was pared by 2 bases and J by 4 bases, with 6 bases between. The CDR3 extends over 13 amino acids. Germline V gene data show CDR1 as SEHNR and CDR2 as FQNEAQ (reference sequence). CDR3 region: CASSLSSYNEQFF. CDR3 DNA sequence: TGTGCCAGCAGCTTATCCTCGTACAATGAGCAGTTCTTC.

In its sample, this clonotype was seen a few times. The V and J genes are TRBV9 and TRBJ2-2, with D tentatively TRBD1 (6 bases). V dropped 3 bases and J dropped 7 bases, with 16 bases sitting between them. Looked up from germline, CDR1 is SGDLS and CDR2 is YYNGEE. CDR3 length equals 15 residues. CDR3 residues: CASSASFGTLGELFF. In DNA, the CDR3 is TGTGCCAGCAGCGCTTCATTCGGGACACTCGGGGAGCTGTTTTTT.

The table lists this clonotype with many counts. The chain is built from TRBV20-1 and TRBJ2-3; TRBD2 matches at 14 bases. The CDR3 spans 16 residues. Germline lookup yields CDR1 DFQATT and CDR2 SNEGSKA (reference sequence). Trimming took 5 bases from V and 3 from J; bases not matched to a gene: 7. CDR3 loop: CSAVRTSGGPTDTQYF. The DNA for the CDR3 is TGCAGTGCTGTACGGACTAGCGGGGGGCCTACAGATACGCAGTATTTT.

This clonotype counts as medium-sized. V usage is TRBV7-9 and J usage is TRBJ1-1; 7 nucleotides line up with TRBD1. V shed 1 base, J shed 2 bases, and the junction held 4 bases outside the gene matches. Germline V gives CDR1 SEHNR, CDR2 FQNEAQ (reference sequence). The CDR3 spans 15 residues. The CDR3: CASSLVTGRNTEAFF. For the CDR3, the DNA is TGTGCCAGCAGCTTAGTGACAGGGAGAAACACTGAAGCTTTCTTT. Filled out from reference TRBV7-9 and TRBJ1-1, the complete variable domain reads DTGVSQNPRHKITKRGQNVTFRCDPISEHNRLYWYRQTLGQGPEFLTYFQNEAQLEKSRLLSDRFSAERPKGSFSTLEIQRTEQGDSAMYLCASSLVTGRNTEAFFGQGTRLTVV.

In its sample, this clonotype was seen many times. The chain has TRBV14 and TRBJ1-4, with D unclear. This CDR3 is built from 14 residues. V lost 0 bases and J 14 bases, leaving 16 bases between the germline ends. Germline loops: CDR1 SGHDN, CDR2 FVKESK. The CDR3 DNA reads as TGTGCCAGCAGCCAAGATAACGTTGGATTGAGGCTGTTTTTT. This gives the protein CASSQDNVGLRLFF.

The CDR3 DNA follows: TGTGCCAGCAGTGGCGTTCTCCCGAACACCGGGGAGCTGTTTTTT. Its protein product is CASSGVLPNTGELFF. The chain couples TRBV25-1 to TRBJ2-2; no clear D gene. The germline V gene has CDR1 MGHDK and CDR2 SYGVNS. This CDR3 has 15 amino acids. Trimming left V 4 bases short and J 0 bases short, with 9 bases between.

This clonotype appeared many times. This CDR3 reads CASTLRGANTEAFF. The CDR3 DNA follows: TGTGCCAGCACCCTTAGGGGGGCTAACACTGAAGCTTTCTTT. The chain has TRBV12-3 or TRBV12-4 and TRBJ1-1, with D perhaps TRBD1 (6 bases). The CDR3 consists of 14 residues. Trimming took 7 bases from V and 2 from J, leaving 14 bases between them.

A word on this clonotype: Its ends do not fully match the called genes, so a read error is possible. V gene TRBV28 combines with J gene TRBJ2-3, with 13 bases that match TRBD2. The CDR3 loop spans 19 amino acids. From germline, CDR1 is MDHEN and CDR2 SYDVKM. The CDR3 protein is CASKRRGLAGNGGADTQYF. For the CDR3, the DNA is TGTGCCAGCAAGAGGCGGGGACTAGCGGGAAATGGTGGCGCAGATACGCAGTACTTT.